In this sample, the clone carrying this TCR beta chain turned up once. No antigen is known for it. The data were taken from a study of cytomegalovirus exposure and HLA in healthy donors. The CDR3 runs 16 residues. V dropped 1 base and J dropped 5; count of bases not matched to a gene: 9. Germline assignment: CDR1 SGDLS and CDR2 YYNGEE. With 60 Vbeta and 13 Jbeta primers, the PCR was carried out. Repertoires were generated with immunoSEQ multiplex PCR, while TCRdb's copy carries only in-frame clones and drops some. This sample has more than 150,000 clones; more than 70% occur once, and the top ten carry about 0.26%. General study points: Most TCR beta V segments were productive about 87% or about 30% of the time in an earlier analysis. Researchers reportedly found TCR beta sequences accurately predicted most subjects' HLA-A and HLA-B alleles.

This chain connects TRBV9 to TRBJ2-3; 8 bases agree with TRBD2. The TCR sequence derives from a boy aged 5-17 years in good health and CMV-seronegative. Sequenced sample: PBMCs. The CDR3 protein is CASSVQERGGVDTQYF. In nucleotides, the CDR3 is TGTGCCAGCAGCGTACAAGAACGGGGGGGTGTAGATACGCAGTATTTT.